The T cell receptor beta chain under discussion was sequenced for a study of blood T cell repertoires in COVID-19. Study-level background: There were acute and convalescent COVID-19 samples, and they came from the United States, Italy and Spain.

This CDR3 contains 17 residues. V lost 0 bases and J lost 4, with 15 bases in between. The V gene's germline CDR1 is LNHDA and CDR2 SQIVND (reference sequence). Original analysis: Reference gene primers were amplified, and this amplification served to estimate nucleated cell counts. Generated by immunoSEQ multiplex PCR, the TCRdb table keeps only in-frame clones and is missing some. V and J calls and clone size come straight from that table; D and trimming were deduced from the DNA. The data contain about 94,000 clones, about 80% of them singletons. The rearrangement uses TRBV19 and TRBJ1-4; D not resolved. The sample was peripheral blood. The sequence came from a man aged 55-75 years with acute or convalescent COVID-19. This CDR3 is CASSIDLYLLDNEKLFF. The CDR3 bases are TGTGCCAGTAGTATAGATCTTTACCTACTCGATAATGAAAAACTGTTTTTT.